The 2 T cell receptor beta chains given below trace back to one sample, sequenced in a study of CD8+CD57+ T cells in acquired aplastic anemia. The use of genomic DNA as template underpinned the TCR beta VDJ and CDR3 profiling. TCRdb ran MiXCR on the reads and lists one entry per CDR3 protein. The table includes approximately 380,000 distinct CDR3 sequences, 65% to 80% detected once. Sample: sorted CD4+, CD8+, or CD8+CD57+ T cells (not recorded which) from PBMCs. The source is a human donor in good health, serving as a control.

For this clonotype: This is likely a read error, given that the CDR3 carries no conserved phenylalanine or tryptophan at its end. The DNA is left out, because the CDR3 cannot be placed on it with certainty; the CDR3 is given as TCRdb lists it. V is TRBV2 and J is TRBJ2-7. CDR1 and CDR2 (germline): SNHLY, FYNNEI. The CDR3 length is 14 residues, termini included. The CDR3: CASSQTTTSGQPQH.

The chain couples TRBV20-1 to TRBJ1-1; maybe TRBD1 (5 bases). The V end was cut by 1 base, the J end by 7 bases, with 13 bases between. The CDR3 is made up of 13 amino acids. Germline V lookup: CDR1 DFQATT, CDR2 SNEGSKA (reference sequence). The CDR3 here is CSARGPGAHEAFF. CDR3 DNA sequence: TGCAGTGCTAGAGGGCCCGGGGCGCATGAAGCTTTCTTT.